This TCR beta chain was recovered during a study of cytomegalovirus exposure and HLA in healthy donors. Study outcomes and limitations: A reported reduction in N-insertions relative to the 666-donor mean was seen in an Asian-associated ancestry cluster in a later analysis. In a later analysis, TCR beta V- and J-gene trimming showed a link to a missense DCLRE1C variant.

PCR employed 60 Vbeta and 13 Jbeta primers. The protocol was immunoSEQ multiplex PCR, while the TCRdb copy is restricted to in-frame clones and leaves out a portion. Here the sample spans under 200,000 clones, around 85% being singletons. The count of this clone is one. Its cognate antigen is unknown. Germline lookup yields CDR1 SEHNR and CDR2 FQNEAQ (reference sequence). This CDR3 contains 13 residues. V lost 1 base, J lost 5 bases, and 5 bases lay in between. This TCR was recovered from a woman between 50 and 59 years old in good health and CMV-seronegative. Sample: PBMCs. The V gene is TRBV7-9, the J gene TRBJ2-2; no firm D call. The CDR3 sequence: CASSLVRTGELFF. The CDR3 nucleotides are TGTGCCAGCAGCTTAGTACGGACCGGGGAGCTGTTTTTT.